The text below deals with one T cell receptor beta chain. Its antigen is not identified. The CDR3 extends over 15 amino acids. The V and J ends lost 7 bases and 6 bases, in that order; junction bases with no gene match: 14. Germline loops: CDR1 SEHNR, CDR2 FQNEAQ (reference sequence). These data belong to a study of lymphopenia after photon versus proton radiotherapy. Overall study results and limits: Photon-treated patients lost naive T cells and TCR diversity; proton-treated stayed stable. Oligoclonal CD8+ Temra expansion after nadir drove photon patients' diversity drop. Better survival with proton therapy was suggested as possible, not demonstrated. Post-nadir TCR diversity decline inversely tracked overall survival among those who died.

The repertoire was sequenced with immunoSEQ multiplex PCR; TCRdb's copy has only in-frame clones and lacks some. The sample shows roughly 25,000 clones, roughly nine tenths of them seen only once. This TCR came from a woman aged 50 to 60 with cholangiocarcinoma. The specimen comprised peripheral blood, sampled from a patient treated with photon-based radiotherapy. The chain uses TRBV7-9 and TRBJ1-1, with 7 positions matching TRBD1. CDR3 sequence reads: CASTEGAVAGSEAFF. The CDR3 DNA follows: TGTGCCAGCACCGAGGGGGCGGTGGCGGGGTCTGAAGCTTTCTTT.